Each of the 6 T cell receptor beta chains below was sequenced from the same sample in a study of T cells in Graves' hyperthyroidism and ophthalmopathy. RNA transcripts served as the template for amplifying TCR beta CDR3 regions. The HTBI primer set was used in a first-round RT-PCR of the TCR CDR3. TCRdb analysed the multiplex PCR reads with MiXCR anew, one entry per CDR3 protein. This table holds around 700,000 distinct CDR3 sequences, around 40% found once. The sequenced sample consisted of blood. These TCRs come from a woman aged 40 to 55 with Graves' hyperthyroidism.

The V and J genes are TRBV6-5 and TRBJ2-6; possibly TRBD1 for D (7 bases). This CDR3 has 18 amino acids. The V end was cut by 10 bases, the J end by 0 bases, with 22 bases between. CDR1 MNHEY and CDR2 SVGAGI come from the germline V gene. Written as DNA, the CDR3 is TGTGCCATCAGGGGGGACAGAAGTGAATCCTCTGGGGCCAACGTCCTGACTTTC. It encodes CAIRGDRSESSGANVLTF.

This clonotype was seen many times. The CDR3 is CAVGDGDSYEQYF. CDR3 DNA: TGTGCCGTGGGGGACGGTGACTCCTACGAGCAGTACTTC. This chain connects TRBV7-9 to TRBJ2-7; TRBD1 or TRBD2 may be the D gene (5 bases each). The CDR3 is 13 amino acids. V was shortened by 11 bases and J by 0 bases, with 14 bases between the two germline ends. Germline assignment: CDR1 SEHNR and CDR2 FQNEAQ (reference sequence).

This clonotype occurred many times. The J gene is TRBJ1-1, the V gene TRBV25-1; D unresolved. V was cut by 7 bases and J by 1 base, with 16 bases left in between. CDR3 size: 15 residues. In germline, CDR1 is MGHDK, CDR2 SYGVNS. In nucleotides, the CDR3 is TGTGCCAGCACCTTAGGTGGGCCAGAGAACACTGAAGCTTTCTTT. Protein product: CASTLGGPENTEAFF.

This clonotype was detected a few times. CDR3 sequence: CASSIGARQETQYF. For the CDR3, the DNA is TGTGCCAGTAGTATAGGGGCTAGACAAGAGACCCAGTACTTC. The J gene is TRBJ2-5, the V gene TRBV19, with D uncertain. Trimming left V 1 base short and J 2 bases short, with 8 bases between. The CDR3 spans 14 residues. Germline CDR1 reads LNHDA; CDR2 reads SQIVND (reference sequence).

This clonotype was picked up a small number of times. The chain employs TRBV3-1 and TRBJ2-5, with 9 bases aligning to TRBD2. The CDR3 loop spans 17 amino acids. The J segment lost 3 bases and the V segment lost 1 base, leaving 9 bases of the junction unmatched. Germline-derived CDR1 and CDR2 are LGHDT and YNNKEL (reference sequence). CDR3 region: CASSQGIAGEGEETQYF. CDR3 DNA: TGTGCCAGCAGCCAAGGGATAGCGGGAGAAGGGGAAGAGACCCAGTACTTC.

The V and J genes are TRBV6-1 and TRBJ1-1, with D possibly being TRBD1 (5 bases). The germline gives CDR1 MNHNS, CDR2 SASEGT. V gave up 2 bases and J gave up 4 bases, with 14 bases separating them. The CDR3 has 15 amino acids. CDR3 nucleotides: TGTGCCAGCAGTGAATGGGCGGGTGGGGGCACTGAAGCTTTCTTT. This sequence encodes CASSEWAGGGTEAFF.